A single sample gave rise to the 32 T cell receptor beta chains below, sequenced in a study of metastatic and nonmetastatic thyroid tumors. MiXCR reprocessed the PCR reads for TCRdb. The top ten clones hold approximately 22% of a sample with tens of thousands of clones, 3.5% to 4.5% of them seen once. Patients underwent thyroid surgery, and none had received any treatment before it. What was sequenced was blood. The receptors come from a female donor with papillary thyroid cancer or a benign thyroid nodule (not recorded which). Some clones in this sample may be carry-over from other donors' samples.

With respect to this clone: This may be a read error: a much more frequent sequence differs by one nucleotide. The chain carries TRBV5-8 and TRBJ1-4; 10 positions match TRBD1. CDR3 length: 15 amino acids. Germline assignment: CDR1 SGHTS and CDR2 YDEGEE. The DNA of the CDR3 is TGTGCCAGCAGCCAAAGGACAGGGGGAGGTGAAGAACTGTTTTTT. It encodes CASSQRTGGGEELFF.

This clone was seen many times. V usage is TRBV6-1 and J usage is TRBJ2-5; tentatively, D is TRBD2 (7 bases). The CDR3 loop spans 15 amino acids. V was trimmed by 5 bases and J by 4 bases, leaving 17 bases between them. CDR1 is MNHNS and CDR2 is SASEGT in the germline V gene. Here the CDR3 DNA reads TGTGCCAGCAGTATGGGGGGGGGGGCCGGAGAGACCCAGTACTTC. Its protein product is CASSMGGGAGETQYF.

This clone was picked up many times. The rearrangement links TRBV28 to TRBJ2-7, with 9 bases fitting TRBD1. Germline V CDR1 and CDR2: MDHEN, SYDVKM. This CDR3 comprises 14 residues. The J segment lost 4 bases and the V segment lost 6 bases, leaving 7 bases of the junction unmatched. The CDR3 loop is CASSPGTGLYEQYF. The CDR3 DNA reads as TGTGCCAGCAGCCCCGGGACAGGGTTATACGAGCAGTACTTC.

The CDR3 protein is CTGSRLARAVEQFF. Written as DNA, the CDR3 is TGTACCGGCAGTCGACTAGCGAGAGCGGTTGAGCAGTTCTTC. The rearrangement links TRBV6-2 or TRBV6-3 to TRBJ2-1, with TRBD2 identical over 8 bases. The germline gives CDR1 MNHEY, CDR2 SVGEGT. The CDR3 has 14 residues.

Note on this clone: Possible read error: a much larger clone is one base away. The sample contains more than one DNA sequence encoding this CDR3. This chain links TRBV20-1 with TRBJ2-4, with D tentatively TRBD2 (6 bases). V was trimmed by 0 bases and J by 8 bases, leaving 17 bases between them. The CDR3 length is 15 residues. The germline V gene has CDR1 DFQATT and CDR2 SNEGSKA (reference sequence). The DNA of the CDR3 is TGCAGTGCTAGAGATCCAAGAGCGGGCGGGGACATTCAGTACTTC. It is translated as CSARDPRAGGDIQYF.

There are a few counts of this clone. A read error is possible here, since a much larger clone lies one base away. The sample has other DNA sequences that encode this CDR3 too. V is TRBV10-1 and J is TRBJ2-1, with D tentatively TRBD1 (5 bases). V lost 1 base and J 3 bases, leaving 13 bases between the germline ends. CDR1 and CDR2 (germline): WNHNN, SYGVQD (reference sequence). This CDR3 spans 16 amino acids. This CDR3 reads CASSEFTGANYNEQFF. In DNA form, the CDR3 reads TGCGCCAGCAGTGAGTTCACAGGTGCGAACTACAATGAGCAGTTCTTC.

The sample holds a few counts of this clone. V usage is TRBV6-4 and J usage is TRBJ2-2, with D tentatively TRBD1 (6 bases). Germline loops: CDR1 MRHNA, CDR2 SNTAGT. The CDR3 consists of 14 residues. Trimming left V 4 bases short and J 7 bases short, with 13 bases between. The CDR3 here is CASSAQGMVGELFF. The DNA for the CDR3 is TGTGCCAGCAGTGCGCAGGGGATGGTCGGGGAGCTGTTTTTT.

At least ten counts were recorded for this clone. This chain links TRBV11-1 with TRBJ2-3; D is uncertain. Germline V CDR1 and CDR2: SGHAT, FQDESV (reference sequence). CDR3 size: 16 residues. V was pared by 0 bases and J by 4 bases, with 14 bases between. Here the CDR3 DNA reads TGTGCCAGCAGCTTAGCCCCCCCCAAGGAAGCAGATACGCAGTATTTT. Encoded protein: CASSLAPPKEADTQYF.

This clone was seen more than once but under ten times. V and J are TRBV10-2 and TRBJ1-5; D is unresolved. V lost 0 bases and J lost 5, with 11 bases in between. Germline loops: CDR1 WSHSY, CDR2 SAAADI. This CDR3 has 15 residues. CDR3 amino acids: CASSESSREDQPQHF. The DNA for the CDR3 is TGCGCCAGCAGTGAGTCGAGTAGGGAGGATCAGCCCCAGCATTTT.

This clone qualifies as medium-sized. This chain joins TRBV6-1 and TRBJ2-1; D call uncertain. Trimming pared 4 bases from V and 5 bases from J, leaving 9 bases between. CDR1 is MNHNS and CDR2 is SASEGT in the germline V gene. There are 13 residues in the CDR3. CDR3 region: CASSGFLHNEQFF. The CDR3 DNA follows: TGTGCCAGCAGTGGATTTTTACACAATGAGCAGTTCTTC.

This clone was detected only a few times. The chain uses TRBV27 and TRBJ2-3; D is possibly TRBD1 (5 bases). CDR3 length: 15 amino acids. Trimming pared 1 base from V and 1 base from J, leaving 9 bases between. Per the germline V gene, CDR1 is MNHEY and CDR2 is SMNVEV (reference sequence). The CDR3 region is CASSLYQTGTDTQYF. CDR3 nucleotide sequence: TGTGCCAGCAGTTTATACCAGACAGGCACAGATACGCAGTATTTT.

This clone was seen many times. At one boundary the junction diverges from the germline segment, which might be a read error. Other DNA sequences of this sample code for an identical CDR3. The chain is built from TRBV11-3 and TRBJ2-3; tentative D call: TRBD1 (5 bases). CDR1 and CDR2 from the germline V gene are SGHNT and YENEEA. The CDR3 length is 14 residues. The CDR3 nucleotides read TGCGCCAGCAGCGACAGAAGAAAGTCGGATACGCAGTATTTT. It specifies CASSDRRKSDTQYF.

This clone was seen many times. The chain recombines TRBV19 with TRBJ1-6, with 9 nucleotides matching TRBD1. CDR3 length equals 15 residues. Per germline, CDR1 LNHDA and CDR2 SQIVND (reference sequence). The ends lost 3 bases at V and 6 bases at J; junction bases unmatched: 3. This CDR3 reads CASSIMTGGNSPLHF. CDR3 nucleotide sequence: TGTGCCAGTAGTATCATGACAGGGGGTAATTCACCCCTCCACTTT.

The CDR3 loop is CASSILGTSISYEQYF. The CDR3 DNA reads as TGTGCCAGTAGTATCTTAGGGACGTCAATCTCCTACGAGCAGTACTTC. V gene TRBV19 combines with J gene TRBJ2-7; D assignment may be TRBD1 or TRBD2 (5 bases each). CDR3 length: 16 amino acids. The ends were cut back, 3 bases at V and 0 bases at J, with 15 bases in the middle. Germline V gives CDR1 LNHDA, CDR2 SQIVND (reference sequence).

The chain joins TRBV20-1 to TRBJ2-1; TRBD2 matches at 9 bases. The CDR3 covers 17 residues. After removal of 0 bases from V and 4 bases from J, the junction contained 10 bases not matched to a gene. Germline CDR1 and CDR2: DFQATT and SNEGSKA (reference sequence). CDR3 sequence (DNA): TGCAGTGCTAGAGACCCTTCGGCTAGCGGGATTTACAATGAGCAGTTCTTC. Protein sequence: CSARDPSASGIYNEQFF.

This clone was counted many times. This chain links TRBV11-2 with TRBJ2-3; no definite D call. Germline V gene lookup returns CDR1 SGHAT and CDR2 FQNNGV. CDR3 length: 15 amino acids. V lost 1 base and J lost 2, with 10 bases in between. The chain's CDR3 is CASSLGFGPTDTQYF. In DNA, the CDR3 is TGTGCCAGCAGCTTAGGTTTTGGGCCCACAGATACGCAGTATTTT. The full variable domain, with the rest looked up from reference TRBV11-2 and TRBJ2-3, is EAGVAQSPRYKIIEKRQSVAFWCNPISGHATLYWYQQILGQGPKLLIQFQNNGVVDDSQLPKDRFSAERLKGVDSTLKIQPAKLEDSAVYLCASSLGFGPTDTQYFGPGTRLTVL.

This clone showed up just a few times. This could be a read error, since a much larger clone is one nucleotide away. This rearrangement joins TRBV5-1 to TRBJ2-5, with 8 bases identical to TRBD2. The length of the CDR3 is 14 residues. Germline V gene lookup returns CDR1 SGHRS and CDR2 YFSETQ. Germline trimming cut 5 bases from V and 5 bases from J; bases unmatched to any gene: 8. The CDR3 coding sequence is TGCGCCAGCAGTTTGCCCGGGAGGGAGGAGACCCAGTACTTC. Translation: CASSLPGREETQYF.

With respect to this clone: One junction end disagrees with the germline gene, perhaps due to a read error. V and J are TRBV2 and TRBJ2-7; D possibly corresponds to TRBD1 (6 bases). This CDR3 has 14 amino acids. CDR1 and CDR2 (germline): SNHLY, FYNNEI. The CDR3 bases are TGTGCCAGCAATTTGGGCAGGGGCTCTGGGGAGCAATACTTC. Its translation: CASNLGRGSGEQYF.

This clone was picked up a small number of times. The chain uses TRBV11-3 and TRBJ2-2; TRBD1 is a possible D gene (5 bases). V lost 3 bases and J 7 bases, leaving 12 bases between the germline ends. Looked up from germline, CDR1 is SGHNT and CDR2 is YENEEA. The CDR3 totals 14 residues. The DNA for the CDR3 is TGTGCCAGCAGCTTTAGGGGTATGAACGGGGAGCTGTTTTTT. Amino acids: CASSFRGMNGELFF.

This sequence joins TRBV10-3 and TRBJ2-3, with D unresolved. V shed 3 bases and J shed 5 bases, with 15 bases lying between them. The germline CDR1 and CDR2 sequences are ENHRY and SYGVKD. The CDR3 length is 15 residues. The CDR3 DNA reads TGTGCCATCAGTGATTCGAGTAGGGCCGAAGATACGCAGTATTTT. It translates to CAISDSSRAEDTQYF.

The chain employs TRBV7-9 and TRBJ2-2; 7 bases map to TRBD2. With V trimmed by 3 bases and J by 7 bases, 8 bases remained unmatched. Germline V CDR1 and CDR2: SEHNR, FQNEAQ (reference sequence). CDR3 length: 15 amino acids. CDR3: CASSLARGRDGELFF. DNA for the CDR3: TGTGCCAGCAGCTTGGCTAGAGGGAGGGACGGGGAGCTGTTTTTT. The whole variable domain, filled in from reference TRBV7-9 and TRBJ2-2, reads DTGVSQNPRHKITKRGQNVTFRCDPISEHNRLYWYRQTLGQGPEFLTYFQNEAQLEKSRLLSDRFSAERPKGSFSTLEIQRTEQGDSAMYLCASSLARGRDGELFFGEGSRLTVL.

This rearrangement joins TRBV6-1 to TRBJ1-1; perhaps TRBD1 as D (6 bases). Trimming left V 7 bases short and J 4 bases short, with 28 bases between. CDR1 and CDR2 (germline): MNHNS, SASEGT. The CDR3 totals 18 residues. The CDR3 reads CASMPPGQGTLVGTEAFF. CDR3 coding DNA: TGTGCCAGCATGCCCCCGGGGCAGGGGACTCTGGTCGGCACTGAAGCTTTCTTT.

The chain combines TRBV12-3 or TRBV12-4 with TRBJ2-3; D uncertain. The CDR3 is 14 amino acids. The V and J ends lost 7 bases and 4 bases respectively, with 15 bases between them. The CDR3 region is CASKMSFWADTQYF. The CDR3 DNA reads TGTGCCAGCAAAATGTCATTCTGGGCAGATACGCAGTATTTT.

This clone was seen repeatedly, ten times or more. The genes are TRBV20-1 and TRBJ2-4; 7 nucleotides agree with TRBD1. This CDR3 region has 13 residues. V trimming: 3 bases; J trimming: 1 base; junction bases outside the gene matches: 0. CDR1 and CDR2 (germline): DFQATT, SNEGSKA (reference sequence). The DNA for the CDR3 is TGCAGTGCTAGGACAGGGGCCAAAAACATTCAGTACTTC. Amino acid sequence: CSARTGAKNIQYF.

The chain recombines TRBV7-2 with TRBJ1-3, with D tentatively TRBD1 (6 bases). Trimming took off 5 bases at V and 4 bases at J, with 9 bases between the two ends. Germline V CDR1 and CDR2: SGHTA, FQGNSA. The CDR3 loop spans 13 amino acids. The CDR3: CASSPGQGNTIYF. CDR3 coding DNA: TGTGCCAGCAGCCCCGGACAGGGAAACACCATATATTTT.

This clone has more than one count but fewer than ten. This chain links TRBV28 with TRBJ2-6; D gene uncertain. Trimming pared 7 bases from V and 4 bases from J, leaving 17 bases between. CDR3 length: 16 amino acids. Germline V lookup: CDR1 MDHEN, CDR2 SYDVKM. The CDR3 here is CASNEEPGKGANVLTF. The CDR3 DNA reads as TGTGCCAGCAACGAAGAGCCTGGGAAAGGGGCCAACGTCCTGACTTTC.

Within the sample, this clone is medium-sized. This chain links TRBV27 with TRBJ2-7, with 14 positions matching TRBD2. The junction had 8 bases not matched to a gene; V was cut back by 8 bases and J by 2 bases. Germline CDR1 MNHEY, CDR2 SMNVEV (reference sequence). This CDR3 has 16 residues. This CDR3 is CASRLGTSGSPYEQYF. Written as DNA, the CDR3 is TGTGCCAGCCGCCTTGGGACTAGCGGGAGTCCCTACGAGCAGTACTTC.

Only a few counts were recorded for this clone. J is TRBJ1-2 and V is TRBV29-1; D perhaps matches TRBD1 (6 bases). Germline CDR1 SQVTM, CDR2 ANQGSEA. The CDR3 covers 12 residues. V shed 4 bases and J shed 2 bases, with 8 bases lying between them. As DNA, the CDR3 is TGCAGCGTTGTAGGGGGAAACTATGGCTACACCTTC. Its translation is CSVVGGNYGYTF.

This clone was picked up many times. The chain carries TRBV2 and TRBJ1-1; no definite D call. V lost 3 bases and J 2 bases, leaving 10 bases between the germline ends. This CDR3 has 14 residues. Germline CDR1 reads SNHLY; CDR2 reads FYNNEI. The CDR3, as DNA: TGTGCCAGCAGTGATTGGCAGAAAAACACTGAAGCTTTCTTT. Amino acid sequence: CASSDWQKNTEAFF.

This clone ranks as medium-sized (0.01 to 0.1%). The chain carries TRBV25-1 and TRBJ1-2, with 9 bases that match TRBD1. Germline V gives CDR1 MGHDK, CDR2 SYGVNS. J gave up 4 bases and V 4 bases, and 1 base lay outside the gene matches. The CDR3 extends over 13 amino acids. This CDR3 is CASSAGQGYGYTF. The CDR3, as DNA: TGTGCCAGCAGTGCGGGACAGGGCTATGGCTACACCTTC.

This clone was found many times. The chain employs TRBV20-1 and TRBJ2-5; 8 bases are shared with TRBD2. Germline CDR1 reads DFQATT; CDR2 reads SNEGSKA (reference sequence). J gave up 4 bases and V 0 bases, and 7 bases lay outside the gene matches. This CDR3 is built from 15 residues. CDR3 residues: CSARDPSGSGETQYF. The CDR3 nucleotides read TGCAGTGCTAGAGACCCCAGCGGGAGCGGAGAGACCCAGTACTTC.

The chain links TRBV7-8 to TRBJ1-2; 9 nucleotides align to TRBD1. CDR1 is SGHVS, CDR2 FQNEAQ, per germline. The CDR3 has 17 amino acids. Trimming removed 1 base from V and 8 bases from J; junction bases left unmatched: 14. The CDR3 protein is CASSLGLGTGFLQGYTF. The CDR3 DNA reads TGTGCCAGCAGCTTAGGACTTGGGACAGGGTTTCTCCAGGGCTACACCTTC.